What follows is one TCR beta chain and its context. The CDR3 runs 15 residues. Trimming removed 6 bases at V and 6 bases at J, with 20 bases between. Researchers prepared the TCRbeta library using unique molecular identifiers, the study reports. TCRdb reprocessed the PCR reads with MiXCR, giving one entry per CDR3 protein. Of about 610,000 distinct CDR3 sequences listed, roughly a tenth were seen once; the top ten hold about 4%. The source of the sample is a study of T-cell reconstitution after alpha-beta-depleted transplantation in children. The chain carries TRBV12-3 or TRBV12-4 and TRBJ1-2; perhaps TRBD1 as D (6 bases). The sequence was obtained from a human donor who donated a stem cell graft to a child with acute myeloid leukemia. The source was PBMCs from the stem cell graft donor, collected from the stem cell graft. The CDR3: CASRRQEILSDGYTF. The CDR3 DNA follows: TGTGCCAGCAGGCGACAGGAGATCCTTTCTGATGGCTACACCTTC.